Each of the 30 T cell receptor beta chains below was sequenced from the same sample in a study of molecular identifiers for immune sequencing clone quantification. TCRdb reprocessed the PCR reads via MiXCR and lists one record per CDR3 protein. The sample includes about 510,000 distinct CDR3 sequences, about 21% of them seen just once. The source material was naive CD8+ T cells from blood, with Jurkat cell RNA spiked in. The subset denotes: FACS-sorted CD8+CD4-CCR7+CD45RA+ naive T cells. These receptors all stem from a human donor in good health. Some libraries in this study had Jurkat cell RNA spiked in.

About this clonotype itself: One end of the junction fails to match germline, which may point to a read error. The chain employs TRBV5-1 and TRBJ1-2, with D possibly matching TRBD1 (5 bases). The CDR3 has 14 residues. Germline V gene data show CDR1 as SGHRS and CDR2 as YFSETQ. CDR3: CACSLARDAYGYTF. The CDR3 nucleotides read TGCGCCTGCAGCTTGGCCAGGGACGCATATGGCTACACCTTC.

This clonotype turned up a few times. The rearrangement uses TRBV20-1 and TRBJ2-7; 7 bases match TRBD2. The CDR3 consists of 15 residues. Germline V lookup: CDR1 DFQATT, CDR2 SNEGSKA (reference sequence). The V gene end was trimmed by 0 bases and the J gene end by 6 bases; junction bases not matched to a gene: 11. CDR3 nucleotide sequence: TGCAGTGCTAGAGATTTCGGACTAGGAAATCGCGAGCAGTACTTC. Translation gives CSARDFGLGNREQYF.

There are a few counts of this clonotype. The CDR3 DNA follows: TGCAGCGTTGAACCCGGGACTAGTTACAATGAGCAGTTCTTC. Translation: CSVEPGTSYNEQFF. This chain connects TRBV29-1 to TRBJ2-1; 8 nucleotides align to TRBD2. V shed 2 bases, J shed 4 bases, and the junction held 4 bases outside the gene matches. CDR1 and CDR2 (germline): SQVTM, ANQGSEA. This CDR3 spans 14 amino acids.

The sample holds a few counts of this clonotype. CDR3 loop: CASSLPAGNTIYF. The DNA for the CDR3 is TGCGCCAGCAGCCTACCTGCCGGAAACACCATATATTTT. The chain employs TRBV4-1 and TRBJ1-3, with D uncertain. The germline V gene has CDR1 MGHRA and CDR2 YSYEKL. Trimming shortened V by 4 bases and J by 4 bases, and 8 bases separated the two germline ends. The length of the CDR3 is 13 residues.

This clonotype was seen a handful of times. The V and J genes are TRBV19 and TRBJ1-2; unclear D gene. CDR1 is LNHDA, CDR2 SQIVND, per germline (reference sequence). The germline V and J ends were trimmed by 3 bases and 3 bases, with 8 bases remaining between them. The CDR3 runs to 13 residues. CDR3 in amino acids: CASSMVADYGYTF. The CDR3 DNA is TGTGCCAGTAGTATGGTGGCGGACTATGGCTACACCTTC.

The chain is built from TRBV7-9 and TRBJ2-7; D is possibly TRBD1 (6 bases). This CDR3 is built from 16 residues. The germline gives CDR1 SEHNR, CDR2 FQNEAQ (reference sequence). V lost 5 bases, J lost 0 bases, and 17 bases lay in between. CDR3: CASSDRDMSSSYEQYF. The CDR3 DNA sequence: TGTGCCAGCAGCGACCGGGACATGTCTAGCTCCTACGAGCAGTACTTC.

This clonotype has a single count. The chain uses TRBV20-1 and TRBJ2-7; D ambiguous. The V and J ends lost 3 bases and 6 bases respectively, with 18 bases between them. The CDR3 sequence is 14 residues long. Germline V gene sequence: CDR1 DFQATT, CDR2 SNEGSKA (reference sequence). The CDR3, as DNA: TGCAGTGCTAGTGGGTCCCGCGTATGGGCCGAGCAGTACTTC. Its translation: CSASGSRVWAEQYF.

This clonotype was counted a few times. V and J are TRBV27 and TRBJ2-3; 8 nucleotides match TRBD2. Unmatched junction bases numbered 12, after V lost 6 bases and J lost 7 bases. CDR1 MNHEY and CDR2 SMNVEV come from the germline V gene (reference sequence). The CDR3 runs 15 residues. The CDR3 DNA sequence: TGTGCCAGCAGGGTTAGCGGGGCCCAGGGGTATACGCAGTATTTT. As protein: CASRVSGAQGYTQYF.

This clonotype was seen more than once but under ten times. The chain uses TRBV29-1 and TRBJ2-3, with 7 bases identical to TRBD2. V shed 3 bases and J 5 bases; nucleotides not matched to a gene: 20. The CDR3 has 18 residues. Per germline, CDR1 SQVTM and CDR2 ANQGSEA. The DNA for the CDR3 is TGCAGCGTTGAGGGCCTCGTTCTGGGCGGGAGTGTTAGAGATACGCAGTATTTT. Translated, it gives CSVEGLVLGGSVRDTQYF.

This clonotype showed up just a few times. The gene calls are TRBV10-3 and TRBJ2-3; D perhaps matches TRBD1 (5 bases). V was trimmed by 3 bases and J by 2 bases, leaving 12 bases between them. This CDR3 is 15 amino acids long. Germline assignment: CDR1 ENHRY and CDR2 SYGVKD. DNA for the CDR3: TGTGCCATCAGTGATCTGGGGCGGACCACAGATACGCAGTATTTT. Its protein is CAISDLGRTTDTQYF.

This clonotype was counted ten times or more. The CDR3 region has the DNA TGTGCCAGCAGCTTAGTCGGGCAGAAGGAGCCCCAGCATTTT. Protein sequence: CASSLVGQKEPQHF. The V call is TRBV7-9, the J call TRBJ1-5; unclear D gene. Trimming cost V 1 base and J 8 bases, with 12 bases left between them. Germline CDR1 reads SEHNR; CDR2 reads FQNEAQ (reference sequence). The CDR3 runs 14 residues. The entire variable domain, with the rest obtained from reference TRBV7-9 and TRBJ1-5, is as follows: DTGVSQNPRHKITKRGQNVTFRCDPISEHNRLYWYRQTLGQGPEFLTYFQNEAQLEKSRLLSDRFSAERPKGSFSTLEIQRTEQGDSAMYLCASSLVGQKEPQHFGDGTRLSIL.

This clonotype has at least ten counts. The V gene is TRBV9, the J gene TRBJ1-1; TRBD1 agrees at 12 bases. From germline, CDR1 is SGDLS and CDR2 YYNGEE. CDR3 length equals 14 residues. V shed 4 bases, J shed 4 bases, and the junction held 2 bases outside the gene matches. CDR3 sequence: CASSMGQGATEAFF. The CDR3 bases are TGTGCCAGCAGCATGGGACAGGGGGCCACTGAAGCTTTCTTT.

Concerning this clonotype itself: A read error may be the cause here, since a much bigger clone is one base away. The gene calls are TRBV7-8 and TRBJ1-1; 11 bases line up with TRBD1. This CDR3 is built from 16 residues. Per germline, CDR1 SGHVS and CDR2 FQNEAQ. CDR3: CASGLGGTGGLTEAFF. Here the CDR3 DNA reads TGTGCCAGCGGCTTAGGTGGGACAGGGGGATTGACTGAAGCTTTCTTT.

The sample holds many counts of this clonotype. The rearrangement joins TRBV7-2 to TRBJ2-5, with 8 bases lining up with TRBD1. There are 15 residues in the CDR3. Germline CDR1 is SGHTA and CDR2 is FQGNSA. Unmatched junction bases numbered 14, after V lost 5 bases and J lost 9 bases. In nucleotides, the CDR3 is TGTGCCAGCAGCCAAGATGACAGGGGCGTAAGGGCCCAGTACTTC. It specifies CASSQDDRGVRAQYF.

This clonotype was picked up many times. The rearrangement joins TRBV28 to TRBJ1-4, with 7 bases lining up with TRBD1. The V gene's germline CDR1 is MDHEN and CDR2 SYDVKM. V lost 2 bases, J lost 7 bases, and 4 bases stayed unmatched. The CDR3 loop spans 14 amino acids. The DNA for the CDR3 is TGTGCCAGCAGTTTAAGGGGGCTTGGTGAAAAACTGTTTTTT. It translates to CASSLRGLGEKLFF. The complete variable domain, with remaining parts taken from reference TRBV28 and TRBJ1-4, reads DVKVTQSSRYLVKRTGEKVFLECVQDMDHENMFWYRQDPGLGLRLIYFSYDVKMKEKGDIPEGYSVSREKKERFSLILESASTNQTSMYLCASSLRGLGEKLFFGSGTQLSVL.

This clonotype was recorded only once. This chain uses TRBV7-9 with TRBJ2-2; 12 nucleotides match TRBD2. Germline V lookup: CDR1 SEHNR, CDR2 FQNEAQ (reference sequence). The CDR3 length is 17 residues. The V gene end was trimmed by 2 bases and the J gene end by 3 bases; junction bases not matched to a gene: 4. CDR3 sequence: CASSLRLAGEDTGELFF. CDR3 DNA sequence: TGTGCCAGCAGCTTAAGACTAGCGGGAGAGGACACCGGGGAGCTGTTTTTT.

This clonotype was detected only a few times. A much larger clone differs by one base, so this may be a read error. The conserved phenylalanine or tryptophan normally closing the CDR3 is absent here, so this likely arose from a read error. This chain joins TRBV7-2 and TRBJ2-3; 7 positions match TRBD2. Losses at the gene ends were 4 bases for V and 2 bases for J; bases not matched to a gene: 6. The germline V gene encodes CDR1 SGHTA and CDR2 FQGNSA. This CDR3 contains 15 residues. CDR3 DNA: TGTGCCAGCAGCTCCCTAGCGGAGTACACAGATACGCAGTATCTT. As protein: CASSSLAEYTDTQYL.

This clonotype was seen repeatedly, ten times or more. Here the CDR3 DNA reads TGTGCCAGCTCTGTGGACGGGGGACGTTACTATGGCTACACCTTC. Amino acid sequence: CASSVDGGRYYGYTF. The rearrangement links TRBV18 to TRBJ1-2; TRBD1 is a possible D gene (5 bases). Germline V lookup: CDR1 KGHSH, CDR2 LQKENI. This CDR3 has 15 residues. Trimming pared 6 bases from V and 3 bases from J, leaving 17 bases between. Filled out from reference TRBV18 and TRBJ1-2, the complete variable domain reads NAGVMQNPRHLVRRRGQEARLRCSPMKGHSHVYWYRQLPEEGLKFMVYLQKENIIDESGMPKERFSAEFPKEGPSILRIQQVVRGDSAAYFCASSVDGGRYYGYTFGSGTRLTVV.

This clonotype was observed a few times. One end of the junction does not line up with germline, which may come from a read error. The rearrangement uses TRBV6-2 or TRBV6-3 and TRBJ2-7; no reliable D call. Germline V gene sequence: CDR1 MNHEY, CDR2 SVGEGT. The CDR3 contains 14 residues. CDR3 amino acids: CAGSYDTSPYEQYF. The CDR3 DNA follows: TGTGCCGGCAGTTACGACACAAGCCCCTACGAGCAGTACTTC.

The chain recombines TRBV20-1 with TRBJ2-1; D call uncertain. Trimming cost V 1 base and J 9 bases, with 13 bases left between them. The germline V gene has CDR1 DFQATT and CDR2 SNEGSKA (reference sequence). The CDR3 extends over 13 amino acids. The CDR3 DNA reads as TGCAGTGCTAGAGGGGTCAATGGGGTTGAGCAGTTCTTC. Encoded protein: CSARGVNGVEQFF.

This clonotype has a count of ten or more. This chain joins TRBV23-1 and TRBJ1-5, with D possibly being TRBD1 (5 bases). TRBV23-1 is flagged as an ORF with uncertain function. This CDR3 is built from 13 residues. V was cut by 7 bases and J by 3 bases, with 10 bases left in between. The CDR3 region has the DNA TGCGCCAGCACAGACAGCGTCAATCAGCCCCAGCATTTT. It encodes CASTDSVNQPQHF.

The V call is TRBV5-4, the J call TRBJ1-2, with unresolved D. Trimming shortened V by 0 bases and J by 0 bases, and 9 bases separated the two germline ends. CDR3 length: 15 amino acids. Germline assignment: CDR1 SGHNT and CDR2 YYREEE (reference sequence). CDR3 protein: CASSLEQLTNYGYTF. CDR3 DNA: TGTGCCAGCAGCTTGGAACAGCTTACTAACTATGGCTACACCTTC.

This clonotype was seen repeatedly, ten times or more. This sequence joins TRBV7-8 and TRBJ2-3, with TRBD2 matching over 9 bases. Germline V gene data show CDR1 as SGHVS and CDR2 as FQNEAQ. The CDR3 is 18 residues long. Trimming took 1 base from V and 2 from J; bases not matched to a gene: 10. This CDR3 is CASSLGVKRGAVTDTQYF. CDR3 sequence (DNA): TGTGCCAGCAGCTTAGGTGTTAAGCGGGGGGCCGTCACAGATACGCAGTATTTT.

This clonotype was counted once. A much larger clone sits a single nucleotide away, making a read error possible. V usage is TRBV3-1 and J usage is TRBJ2-3; D is unclear. The V end lost 0 bases, the J end lost 6 bases, and 13 bases lay between the germline ends. The CDR3 extends over 15 amino acids. Per germline, CDR1 LGHDT and CDR2 YNNKEL (reference sequence). The CDR3 nucleotides read TGTGCCAGCAGCCAAGAGACACTTTCTGGCGATACGCAGTATTTT. Protein product: CASSQETLSGDTQYF.

This clonotype was observed once. The CDR3 carries no conserved terminal phenylalanine or tryptophan, so it likely arises from a read error. V usage is TRBV12-3 or TRBV12-4 and J usage is TRBJ2-7; D gene uncertain. CDR3 length equals 14 residues. V lost 0 bases and J lost 0, with 6 bases in between. CDR3 in DNA: TGTGCCAGCAGTTTAGCGGCGACCTCCTACGAGCAGTACTCC. It yields the protein CASSLAATSYEQYS.

V is TRBV7-9 and J is TRBJ2-7; no clear D gene. Germline-derived CDR1 and CDR2 are SEHNR and FQNEAQ (reference sequence). V dropped 4 bases and J dropped 5 bases, with 9 bases sitting between them. This CDR3 spans 12 amino acids. The CDR3 is CASSSTTDEQYF. The CDR3 coding sequence is TGTGCCAGCAGCTCAACCACCGACGAGCAGTACTTC.

The rearrangement joins TRBV20-1 to TRBJ2-7; 9 nucleotides agree with TRBD2. This CDR3 comprises 14 residues. J was trimmed by 2 bases and V by 1 base; bases with no gene match: 3. Germline assignment: CDR1 DFQATT and CDR2 SNEGSKA (reference sequence). CDR3 nucleotide sequence: TGCAGTGCTAGAGGACTAGCGGTACCCTACGAGCAGTACTTC. Its translation: CSARGLAVPYEQYF.

This clonotype has ten or more counts. CDR3 region: CSVEEMTDTQYF. CDR3 nucleotides: TGCAGCGTTGAAGAGATGACAGATACGCAGTATTTT. The chain uses TRBV29-1 and TRBJ2-3; D not resolved. Germline CDR1 is SQVTM and CDR2 is ANQGSEA. Trimming left V 0 bases short and J 3 bases short, with 4 bases between. The CDR3 sequence is 12 residues long.

A word on this clonotype: The junction departs from germline at one end; a sequencing error may be responsible. The chain uses TRBV7-9 and TRBJ1-1; D remains unclear. The length of the CDR3 is 14 residues. The V gene's germline CDR1 is SEHNR and CDR2 FQNEAQ (reference sequence). This CDR3 reads CASSLVVRPTEALF. The CDR3 DNA is TGTGCCAGCAGCTTAGTTGTTCGACCAACTGAAGCTCTCTTT.

This sequence joins TRBV6-5 and TRBJ2-2; D unresolved. V lost 7 bases to trimming and J lost 0 bases, with 12 bases between them. This CDR3 is built from 15 residues. Looked up from germline, CDR1 is MNHEY and CDR2 is SVGAGI. The DNA of the CDR3 is TGTGCCAGCACCAAACGGCTATCGAACACCGGGGAGCTGTTTTTT. This translates into CASTKRLSNTGELFF.